A selection of T cell receptor beta chains follows, all from one sample in a study of T and B cells in COVID-19 patients. TCRdb re-analysed the multiplex PCR reads in MiXCR, keeping a single row per CDR3 protein. The table has approximately 10,000 distinct CDR3 sequences, approximately 31% seen once. What was sequenced was blood. These receptors all come from a human donor who had recovered from COVID-19. Each CDR3 is given with its conserved first and last residue. D genes are given only for firm matches. Rows give clone size only sometimes, using once, few, many, or a class for an expanded clone.

V,J,D,size,CDR3,DNA
TRBV19,TRBJ2-7,TRBD1,medium-sized,CASSIATGTDYEQYF,TGTGCCAGTAGTATAGCAACCGGGACAGACTACGAGCAGTACTTC
TRBV6-1,TRBJ1-5,TRBD1,.,CASRLGQASQPQHF,TGTGCCAGCAGATTGGGACAGGCAAGTCAGCCCCAGCATTTT
TRBV10-3,TRBJ1-2,TRBD1,few,CATSGTDYGYTF,TGTGCCACCAGCGGGACAGACTATGGCTACACCTTC
TRBV15,TRBJ1-1,.,many,CATSRGGAGNAEAFF,TGTGCCACCAGCAGGGGGGGTGCAGGGAACGCTGAAGCTTTCTTT
TRBV6-2/TRBV6-3,TRBJ2-7,.,.,CASSYSPGQEINYEQYF,TGTGCCAGCAGTTACTCCCCGGGACAAGAAATCAACTACGAGCAGTACTTC
TRBV19,TRBJ2-1,.,medium-sized,CATLRPGLSYNEQFF,TGTGCCACCCTTCGACCGGGACTGAGCTACAATGAGCAGTTCTTC
TRBV19,TRBJ2-5,TRBD2,medium-sized,CASSILAEETQYF,TGTGCCAGTAGTATCCTAGCGGAAGAGACCCAGTACTTC
TRBV7-2,TRBJ2-2,.,.,CASSSWTGELFF,TGTGCCAGCAGCTCCTGGACCGGGGAGCTGTTTTTT
TRBV12-3/TRBV12-4,TRBJ2-1,.,.,CASSYSGAGEQFF,TGTGCCAGCAGTTACTCGGGGGCAGGAGAGCAGTTCTTC
TRBV5-4,TRBJ1-3,.,.,CASSVKGNTIYF,TGTGCCAGCAGCGTCAAGGGAAACACCATATATTTT
TRBV6-1,TRBJ1-5,.,few,CASRISLNQPQHF,TGTGCCAGCAGAATCAGCCTCAATCAGCCCCAGCATTTT
TRBV24-1,TRBJ2-3,.,.,CATSDFGAADTQYF,TGTGCCACCAGTGATTTTGGAGCGGCTGATACGCAGTATTTT
TRBV7-3,TRBJ2-5,TRBD2,.,CASSLAGVTETQYF,TGTGCCAGCAGCTTAGCGGGAGTCACAGAGACCCAGTACTTC
TRBV7-2,TRBJ2-5,.,.,CASSLLAAQETQYF,TGTGCCAGCAGCTTACTTGCGGCCCAAGAGACCCAGTACTTC
TRBV29-1,TRBJ1-1,.,medium-sized,CSVERQGRNTEAFF,TGCAGCGTGGAACGACAAGGCAGGAACACTGAAGCTTTCTTT
TRBV6-1,TRBJ2-3,.,medium-sized,CASRSDYTDTQYF,TGTGCCAGCAGGTCCGACTACACAGATACGCAGTATTTT
TRBV6-5,TRBJ1-5,TRBD1,.,CASKDREYQPQHF,TGTGCCAGCAAGGACAGGGAATATCAGCCCCAGCATTTT
TRBV6-1,TRBJ1-1,.,.,CASGTRVGEAFF,TGTGCCAGCGGAACGAGGGTAGGGGAAGCTTTCTTT
TRBV7-6,TRBJ1-5,TRBD1,.,CASSLAYGDRARQPQHF,TGTGCCAGCAGCTTAGCGTACGGGGACAGGGCGCGCCAGCCCCAGCATTTT
TRBV19,TRBJ2-2,.,medium-sized,CASSIDWGTGELFF,TGTGCCAGTAGTATAGATTGGGGGACCGGGGAGCTGTTTTTT
TRBV19,TRBJ1-1,.,medium-sized,CASRGDRNTEAFF,TGTGCCAGTAGGGGTGACAGGAACACTGAAGCTTTCTTT
TRBV27,TRBJ1-2,TRBD1,few,CASSRTGGYGYTF,TGTGCCAGCTCCCGGACAGGGGGCTATGGCTACACCTTC
TRBV20-1,TRBJ1-2,.,.,CSALHPGGGYTF,TGCAGTGCTCTACACCCAGGAGGTGGCTACACCTTC
TRBV6-2/TRBV6-3,TRBJ2-6,TRBD1,medium-sized,CASRPTGGGSGANVLTF,TGTGCCAGCAGGCCAACAGGGGGAGGCTCTGGGGCCAACGTCCTGACTTTC
TRBV29-1,TRBJ2-2,TRBD1,medium-sized,CSVELRQGATTGELFF,TGCAGCGTTGAATTAAGACAGGGGGCGACCACCGGGGAGCTGTTTTTT
TRBV18,TRBJ2-2,.,medium-sized,CASSPPFRGNTGELFF,TGTGCCAGCTCACCACCTTTCCGGGGTAACACCGGGGAGCTGTTTTTT
TRBV7-3,TRBJ2-2,TRBD2,few,CASSLRSLADITNTGELFF,TGTGCCAGCAGCTTAAGATCGCTAGCGGACATAACGAACACCGGGGAGCTGTTTTTT